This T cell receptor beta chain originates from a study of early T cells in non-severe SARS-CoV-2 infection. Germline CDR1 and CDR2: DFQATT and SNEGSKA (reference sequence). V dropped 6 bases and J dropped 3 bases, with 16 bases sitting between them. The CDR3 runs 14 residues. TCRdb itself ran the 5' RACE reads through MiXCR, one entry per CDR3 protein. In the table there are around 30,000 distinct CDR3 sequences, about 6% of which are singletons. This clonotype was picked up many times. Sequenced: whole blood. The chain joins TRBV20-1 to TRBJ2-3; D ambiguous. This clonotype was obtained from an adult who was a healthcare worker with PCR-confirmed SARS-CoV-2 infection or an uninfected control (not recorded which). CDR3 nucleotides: TGCAGTGCACTGGACGCAGATGGGACAGATACGCAGTATTTT. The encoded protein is CSALDADGTDTQYF.